This T cell receptor beta chain was documented in a study of T cell responses to AZD1222 COVID-19 vaccine. Study context: Combined were second doses at about 4 or about 12 weeks.

With regard to this clone: Antigen specificity is unknown.

The CDR3 runs to 16 residues. Regarding the study as a whole: A mostly white British donor set with more females was recruited, and clonal diversity was possibly underestimated. A rise in Spike-specific TCR breadth and depth followed two AZD1222 doses.

Sequenced by immunoSEQ multiplex PCR; TCRdb stores in-frame clones only, minus some. The sample includes about 150,000 clones, about 92% of them seen just once. The sequence came from an adult in good health. The material sequenced was peripheral blood, taken on day 0 of AZD1222 vaccination. The chain employs TRBV21-1 and TRBJ1-5; the tabulated D call, TRBD1, remains unverified against the DNA. TRBV21-1 is assigned pseudogene status. CDR3 region: CASSNGQGGENQPQHF. CDR3 DNA sequence: TGTGCCAGCAGCAATGGACAGGGCGGAGAGAATCAGCCCCAGCATTTT.